This T cell receptor (beta chain) was captured by sequencing in a study of human T cells and chemical hapten exposure. Findings and caveats of the study: High-frequency TCRs, those above 1 in 1000, stayed the same after DPC sensitization.

J lost 6 bases, V lost 7 bases, and 6 bases had no gene match. The CDR3 runs 12 residues. Germline V gives CDR1 WNHNN, CDR2 SYGVQD (reference sequence). Noted time point: healthy volunteer bleed at 2 weeks. Sequencing started from total RNA isolated from unfractionated whole blood. TCRdb independently ran MiXCR on the RACE reads; one entry per CDR3 protein. The table has roughly 130,000 distinct CDR3 sequences, approximately 10% seen once; the top ten hold roughly 1.6%. This clonotype was seen many times. Its antigen is unknown. The clonotype was recovered from a male donor in good health. Some clones in this sample may be carry-over from other donors' samples. The J gene is TRBJ2-7, the V gene TRBV10-1; 7 bases line up with TRBD1. The sequenced sample consisted of whole blood. The CDR3 loop is CASNNRGREQYF. The CDR3 region has the DNA TGCGCCAGCAACAACAGGGGCCGCGAGCAGTACTTC.